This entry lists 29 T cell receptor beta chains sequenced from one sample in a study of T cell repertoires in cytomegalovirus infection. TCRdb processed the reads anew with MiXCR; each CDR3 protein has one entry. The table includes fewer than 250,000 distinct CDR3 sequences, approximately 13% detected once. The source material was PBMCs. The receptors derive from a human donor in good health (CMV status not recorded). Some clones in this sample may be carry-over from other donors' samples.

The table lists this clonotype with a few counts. CDR3 loop: CAIRDQGSHSPLHF. In DNA, the CDR3 is TGTGCCATCCGGGACCAAGGATCGCATTCACCCCTCCACTTT. This chain uses TRBV6-2 or TRBV6-3 with TRBJ1-6, with a weak D call TRBD1 (5 bases). The length of the CDR3 is 14 residues. Per germline, CDR1 MNHEY and CDR2 SVGEGT. Trimming cost V 10 bases and J 8 bases, with 18 bases left between them.

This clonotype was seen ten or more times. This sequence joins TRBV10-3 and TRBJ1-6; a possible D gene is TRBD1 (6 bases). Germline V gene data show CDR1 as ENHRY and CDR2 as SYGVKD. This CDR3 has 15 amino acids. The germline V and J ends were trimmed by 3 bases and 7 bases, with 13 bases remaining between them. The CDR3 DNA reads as TGTGCCATCAGTGAAGGGTCAGGGGAGAATTCACCCCTCCACTTT. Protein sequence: CAISEGSGENSPLHF.

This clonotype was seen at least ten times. CDR3 sequence (DNA): TGCAGCTCCAAGGGAGGGTACGCTGAAGCTTTCTTT. Translating it yields CSSKGGYAEAFF. The V and J genes are TRBV29-1 and TRBJ1-1; D gene unclear. The CDR3 runs to 12 residues. Trimming took 8 bases from V and 6 from J, leaving 16 bases between them. Germline values: CDR1 SQVTM, CDR2 ANQGSEA.

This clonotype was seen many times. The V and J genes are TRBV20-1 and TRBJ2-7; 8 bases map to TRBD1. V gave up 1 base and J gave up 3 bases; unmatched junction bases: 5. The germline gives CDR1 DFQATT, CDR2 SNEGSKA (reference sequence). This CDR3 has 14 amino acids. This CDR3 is CSARGGTGIYEQYF. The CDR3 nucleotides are TGCAGTGCTAGAGGTGGGACAGGAATCTACGAGCAGTACTTC.

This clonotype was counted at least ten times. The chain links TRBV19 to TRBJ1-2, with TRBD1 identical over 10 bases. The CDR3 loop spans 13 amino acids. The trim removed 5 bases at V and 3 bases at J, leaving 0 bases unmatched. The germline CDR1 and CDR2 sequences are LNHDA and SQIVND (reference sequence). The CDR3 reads CASSGQGDYGYTF. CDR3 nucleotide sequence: TGTGCCAGTAGTGGACAGGGGGACTATGGCTACACCTTC.

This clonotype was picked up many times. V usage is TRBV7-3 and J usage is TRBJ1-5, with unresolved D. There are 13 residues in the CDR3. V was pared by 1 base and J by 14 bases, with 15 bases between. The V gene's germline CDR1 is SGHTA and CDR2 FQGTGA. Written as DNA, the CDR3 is TGTGCCAGCAGCTTAAGTCCGGACTCCGTGAAGCATTTT. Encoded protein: CASSLSPDSVKHF.

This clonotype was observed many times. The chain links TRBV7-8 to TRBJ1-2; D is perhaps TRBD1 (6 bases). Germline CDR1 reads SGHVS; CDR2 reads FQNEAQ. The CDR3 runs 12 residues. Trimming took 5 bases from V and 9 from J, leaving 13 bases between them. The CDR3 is CASSPPDRSYTF. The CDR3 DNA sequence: TGTGCCAGCAGCCCTCCGGACAGAAGCTACACCTTC. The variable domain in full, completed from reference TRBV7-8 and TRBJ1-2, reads GAGVSQSPRYKVAKRGQDVALRCDPISGHVSLFWYQQALGQGPEFLTYFQNEAQLDKSGLPSDRFFAERPEGSVSTLKIQRTQQEDSAVYLCASSPPDRSYTFGSGTRLTVV.

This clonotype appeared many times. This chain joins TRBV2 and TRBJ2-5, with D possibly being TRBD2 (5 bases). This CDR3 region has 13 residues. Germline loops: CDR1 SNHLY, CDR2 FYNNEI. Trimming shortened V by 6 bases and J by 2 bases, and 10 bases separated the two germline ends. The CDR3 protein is CASSLQRQETQYF. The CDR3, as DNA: TGTGCCAGCAGCCTCCAGCGGCAAGAGACCCAGTACTTC.

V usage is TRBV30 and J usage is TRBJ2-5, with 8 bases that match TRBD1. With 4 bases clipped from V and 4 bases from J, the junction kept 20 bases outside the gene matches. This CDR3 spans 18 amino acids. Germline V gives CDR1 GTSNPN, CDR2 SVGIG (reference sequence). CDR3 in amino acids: CAWTHPPGQGRTTETQYF. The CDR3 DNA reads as TGTGCCTGGACCCACCCTCCCGGACAGGGAAGGACTACAGAGACCCAGTACTTC.

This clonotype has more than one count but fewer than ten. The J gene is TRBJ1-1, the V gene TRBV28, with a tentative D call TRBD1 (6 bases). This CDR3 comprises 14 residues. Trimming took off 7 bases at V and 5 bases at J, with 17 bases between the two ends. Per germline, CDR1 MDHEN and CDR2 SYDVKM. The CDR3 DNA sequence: TGTGCCAGCACCCGGGACACCAAGGCGACTGAAGCTTTCTTT. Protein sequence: CASTRDTKATEAFF.

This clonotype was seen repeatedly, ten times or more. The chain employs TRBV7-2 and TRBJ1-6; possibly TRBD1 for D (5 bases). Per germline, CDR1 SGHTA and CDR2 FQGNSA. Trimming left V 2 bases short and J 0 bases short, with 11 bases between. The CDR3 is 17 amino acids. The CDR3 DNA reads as TGTGCCAGCAGCTTACCGGGGCGGGGCTCCTATAATTCACCCCTCCACTTT. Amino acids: CASSLPGRGSYNSPLHF.

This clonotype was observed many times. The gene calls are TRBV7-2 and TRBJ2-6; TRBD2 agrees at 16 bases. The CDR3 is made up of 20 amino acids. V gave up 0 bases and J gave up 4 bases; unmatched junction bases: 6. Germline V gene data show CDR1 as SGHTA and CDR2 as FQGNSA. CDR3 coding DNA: TGTGCCAGCAGCTTAGCTCCAGGGACTAGCGGGGGGGCCGGGGCCAACGTCCTGACTTTC. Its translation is CASSLAPGTSGGAGANVLTF.

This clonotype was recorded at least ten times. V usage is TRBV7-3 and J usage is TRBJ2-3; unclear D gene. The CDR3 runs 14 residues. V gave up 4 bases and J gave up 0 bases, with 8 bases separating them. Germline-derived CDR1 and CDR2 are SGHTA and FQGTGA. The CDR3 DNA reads TGTGCCAGCAGCTCCATGCGGAGCACAGATACGCAGTATTTT. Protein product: CASSSMRSTDTQYF.

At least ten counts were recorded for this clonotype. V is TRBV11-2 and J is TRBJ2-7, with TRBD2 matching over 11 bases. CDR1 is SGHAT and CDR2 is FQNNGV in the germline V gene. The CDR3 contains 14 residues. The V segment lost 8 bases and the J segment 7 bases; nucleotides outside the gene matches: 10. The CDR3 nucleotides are TGTGCCAGCCTGGAGCTAGCGGGAGGAAGGGAGCAGTACTTC. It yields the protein CASLELAGGREQYF.

The CDR3, as DNA: TGTGCCTGGACCCGAGGGTACGATGAGCAGTTCTTC. Translation gives CAWTRGYDEQFF. The J gene is TRBJ2-1, the V gene TRBV30; maybe TRBD2 (5 bases). The V gene lost 4 bases and the J gene lost 8 bases, with 12 bases spanning the gap. CDR3 length: 12 residues. Germline assignment: CDR1 GTSNPN and CDR2 SVGIG (reference sequence). Supplemented by reference TRBV30 and TRBJ2-1, the full variable domain reads SQTIHQWPATLVQPVGSPLSLECTVEGTSNPNLYWYRQAAGRGLQLLFYSVGIGQISSEVPQNLSASRPQDRQFILSSKKLLLSDSGFYLCAWTRGYDEQFFGPGTRLTVL.

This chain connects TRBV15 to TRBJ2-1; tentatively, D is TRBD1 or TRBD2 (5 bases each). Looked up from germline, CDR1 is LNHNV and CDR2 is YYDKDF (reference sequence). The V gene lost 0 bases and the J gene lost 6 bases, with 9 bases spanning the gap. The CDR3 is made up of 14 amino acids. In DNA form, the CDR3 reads TGTGCCACCAGCAGAGACCCAGGGAGCAATGAGCAGTTCTTC. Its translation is CATSRDPGSNEQFF.

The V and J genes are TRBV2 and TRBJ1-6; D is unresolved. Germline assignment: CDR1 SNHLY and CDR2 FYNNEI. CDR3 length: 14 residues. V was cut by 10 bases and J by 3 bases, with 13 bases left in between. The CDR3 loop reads CATHSTLYNSPLHF. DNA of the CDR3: TGTGCCACCCACTCCACGCTCTATAATTCACCCCTCCACTTT. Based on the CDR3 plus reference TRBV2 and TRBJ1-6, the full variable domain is EPEVTQTPSHQVTQMGQEVILRCVPISNHLYFYWYRQILGQKVEFLVSFYNNEISEKSEIFDDQFSVERPDGSNFTLKIRSTKLEDSAMYFCATHSTLYNSPLHFGNGTRLTVT.

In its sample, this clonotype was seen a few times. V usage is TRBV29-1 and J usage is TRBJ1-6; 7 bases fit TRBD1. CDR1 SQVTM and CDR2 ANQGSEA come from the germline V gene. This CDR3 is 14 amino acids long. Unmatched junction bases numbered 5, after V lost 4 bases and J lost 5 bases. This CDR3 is CSVATGTDNSPLHF. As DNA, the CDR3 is TGCAGCGTTGCCACCGGGACAGATAATTCACCCCTCCACTTT.

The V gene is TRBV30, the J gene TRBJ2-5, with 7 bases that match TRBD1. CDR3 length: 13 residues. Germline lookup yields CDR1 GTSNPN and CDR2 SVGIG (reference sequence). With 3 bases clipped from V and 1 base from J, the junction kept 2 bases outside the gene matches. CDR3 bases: TGTGCCTGGAGCGGACAGGCCCAAGAGACCCAGTACTTC. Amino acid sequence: CAWSGQAQETQYF.

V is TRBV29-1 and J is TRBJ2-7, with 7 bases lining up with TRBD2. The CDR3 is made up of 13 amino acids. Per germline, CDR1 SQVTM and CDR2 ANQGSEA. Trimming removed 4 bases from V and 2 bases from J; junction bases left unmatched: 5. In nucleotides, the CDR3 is TGCAGCGTTGCGTCAGGGACTACCTACGAGCAGTACTTC. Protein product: CSVASGTTYEQYF.

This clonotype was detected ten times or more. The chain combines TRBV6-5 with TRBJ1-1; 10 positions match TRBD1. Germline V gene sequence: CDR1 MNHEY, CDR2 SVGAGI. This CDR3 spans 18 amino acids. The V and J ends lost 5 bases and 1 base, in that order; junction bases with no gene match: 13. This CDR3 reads CASSLTGTGASWNTEAFF. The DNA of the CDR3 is TGTGCCAGCAGTCTTACCGGGACAGGGGCCTCCTGGAACACTGAAGCTTTCTTT.

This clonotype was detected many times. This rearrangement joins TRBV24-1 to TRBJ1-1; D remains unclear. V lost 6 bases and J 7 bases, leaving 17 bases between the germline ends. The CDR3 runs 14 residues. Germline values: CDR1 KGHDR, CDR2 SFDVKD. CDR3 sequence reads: CATSQSGIGNEAFF. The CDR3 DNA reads TGTGCCACCAGTCAGTCCGGGATCGGAAATGAAGCTTTCTTT.

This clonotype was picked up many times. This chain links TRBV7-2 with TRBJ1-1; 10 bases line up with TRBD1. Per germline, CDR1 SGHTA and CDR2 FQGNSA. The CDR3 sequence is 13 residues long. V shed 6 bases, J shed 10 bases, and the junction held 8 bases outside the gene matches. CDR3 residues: CASSQDRGQGAFF. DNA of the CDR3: TGTGCCAGCAGTCAAGACAGGGGGCAAGGAGCTTTCTTT. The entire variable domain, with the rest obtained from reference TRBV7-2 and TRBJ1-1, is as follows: GAGVSQSPSNKVTEKGKDVELRCDPISGHTALYWYRQSLGQGLEFLIYFQGNSAPDKSGLPSDRFSAERTGGSVSTLTIQRTQQEDSAVYLCASSQDRGQGAFFGQGTRLTVV.

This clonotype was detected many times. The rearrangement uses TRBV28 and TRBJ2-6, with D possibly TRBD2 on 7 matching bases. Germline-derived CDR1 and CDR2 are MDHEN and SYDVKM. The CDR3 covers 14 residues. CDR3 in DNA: TGTGCTACGGGCGGGGGCGGTGGGGCCAACGTCCTGACTTTC. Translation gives CATGGGGGANVLTF.

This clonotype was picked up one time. This chain's CDR3 is CASSQVQSGRARGNEQFF. The CDR3 DNA sequence: TGTGCCAGCAGCCAAGTCCAAAGCGGGAGGGCCCGGGGGAATGAGCAGTTCTTC. The gene calls are TRBV14 and TRBJ2-1, with TRBD2 matching 10 bases. This CDR3 has 18 residues. The germline V gene has CDR1 SGHDN and CDR2 FVKESK. The junction had 13 bases not matched to a gene; V was cut back by 1 base and J by 7 bases.

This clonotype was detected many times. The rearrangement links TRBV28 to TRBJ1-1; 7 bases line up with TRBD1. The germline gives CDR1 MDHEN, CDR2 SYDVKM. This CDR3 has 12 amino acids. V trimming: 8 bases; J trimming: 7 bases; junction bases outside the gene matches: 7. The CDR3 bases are TGTGCCAGCGGAGGGGGCAGGAATGAAGCTTTCTTT. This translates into CASGGGRNEAFF.

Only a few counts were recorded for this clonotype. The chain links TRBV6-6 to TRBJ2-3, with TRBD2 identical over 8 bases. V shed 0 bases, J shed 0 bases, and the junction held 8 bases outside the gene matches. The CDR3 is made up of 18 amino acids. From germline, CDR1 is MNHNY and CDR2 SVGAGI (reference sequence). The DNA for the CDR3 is TGTGCCAGCAGTTACTCGGAAATAGCGGGGCCTAGCACAGATACGCAGTATTTT. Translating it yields CASSYSEIAGPSTDTQYF.

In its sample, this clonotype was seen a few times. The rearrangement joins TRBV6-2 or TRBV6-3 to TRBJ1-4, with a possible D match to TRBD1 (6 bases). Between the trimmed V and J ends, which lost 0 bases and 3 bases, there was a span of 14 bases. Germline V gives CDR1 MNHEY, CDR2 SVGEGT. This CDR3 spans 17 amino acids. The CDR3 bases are TGTGCCAGCAGTTACTCACTCGGGACAACACCTAATGAAAAACTGTTTTTT. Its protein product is CASSYSLGTTPNEKLFF.

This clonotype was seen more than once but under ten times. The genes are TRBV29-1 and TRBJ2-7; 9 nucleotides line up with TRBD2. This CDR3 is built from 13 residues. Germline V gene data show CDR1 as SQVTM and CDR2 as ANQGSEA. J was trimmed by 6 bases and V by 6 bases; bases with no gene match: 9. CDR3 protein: CSVGGLAIGEQYF. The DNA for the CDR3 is TGCAGCGTGGGGGGACTAGCAATCGGCGAGCAGTACTTC.